This is a list of T cell receptor beta chains from one sample in a study of blood T cell repertoires in COVID-19. Assay used: immunoSEQ multiplex PCR; TCRdb lists only in-frame clones, some missing. The table records about 230,000 clones, about nine tenths of them present only once. Material: peripheral blood. Receptor source: a man aged 50 to 60 with COVID-19, enrolled during active disease. CDR3s include the opening cysteine and the closing phenylalanine or tryptophan. The order of the fields is clone size, CDR3 length, D gene, J gene, V gene, CDR3 protein, CDR3 DNA. A D gene is named only where the DNA matches it firmly. Expanded clones get a size class; other rows say once, few or many, or leave the size out.

>NA|14|NA|TRBJ2-7|TRBV5-4
CASSPRGAGYEQYF
TGTGCCAGCAGTCCTCGGGGGGCAGGCTACGAGCAGTACTTC
>NA|12|TRBD2|TRBJ2-1|TRBV6-2/TRBV6-3
CASSYEEREKFF
TGTGCCAGCAGTTATGAGGAGCGGGAGAAGTTCTTC
>NA|16|TRBD2|TRBJ2-3|TRBV28
CASSLGTSGFTDTQYF
TGTGCCAGCAGTTTAGGGACTAGCGGGTTCACAGATACGCAGTATTTT
>NA|16|TRBD2|TRBJ2-3|TRBV4-1
CASSQGDSGRTDTQYF
TGCGCCAGCAGCCAAGGAGATAGCGGGAGGACAGATACGCAGTATTTT
>NA|15|TRBD2|TRBJ2-2|TRBV4-2
CASSRGLENTGELFF
TGTGCCAGCAGCCGGGGACTAGAGAACACCGGGGAGCTGTTTTTT
>NA|15|TRBD2|TRBJ2-7|TRBV6-2/TRBV6-3
CASSVSGGPGYEQYF
TGTGCCAGCAGTGTTAGCGGGGGGCCGGGGTACGAGCAGTACTTC
>NA|13|TRBD1|TRBJ1-1|TRBV7-2
CASSLVQGEEAFF
TGTGCCAGCAGCTTAGTGCAGGGGGAAGAAGCTTTCTTT
>once|16|NA|TRBJ2-2|TRBV18
CASSPWTVANTGELFF
TGTGCCAGCTCACCCTGGACAGTTGCGAACACCGGGGAGCTGTTTTTT
>NA|18|NA|TRBJ1-4|TRBV7-3
CASSLTGPTRATNEKLFF
TGTGCCAGCAGCTTAACGGGGCCTACAAGAGCAACTAATGAAAAACTGTTTTTT
>NA|14|TRBD2|TRBJ2-1|TRBV25-1
CASSEALAINEQFF
TGTGCCAGCAGTGAAGCACTAGCGATCAATGAGCAGTTCTTC
>NA|15|TRBD1|TRBJ1-5|TRBV2
CASRKGDSSNQPQHF
TGTGCCAGCAGGAAGGGGGACAGTTCCAATCAGCCCCAGCATTTT
>NA|16|TRBD1|TRBJ2-7|TRBV7-3
CASSLTPRTGIYEQYF
TGTGCCAGCAGCTTAACTCCCCGGACAGGGATCTACGAGCAGTACTTC
>NA|16|NA|TRBJ1-6|TRBV6-1
CASREFRDKNNSPLHF
TGTGCCAGCAGAGAATTCCGGGACAAGAATAATTCACCCCTCCACTTT
>once|13|NA|TRBJ2-1|TRBV7-2
CASSFSLTEPQFF
TGTGCCAGCAGCTTTTCTTTAACTGAACCGCAGTTCTTC
>NA|14|NA|TRBJ2-5|TRBV27
CASSSPGLQETQYF
TGTGCCAGCAGTTCCCCAGGACTCCAAGAGACCCAGTACTTC
>once|16|TRBD1|TRBJ2-4|TRBV6-6
CASSPQGELAKNIQYF
TGTGCCAGCAGTCCCCAGGGGGAACTAGCCAAAAACATTCAGTACTTC
>NA|16|NA|TRBJ2-2|TRBV6-1
CASSEAGVWILGELFF
TGTGCCAGCAGTGAAGCGGGAGTCTGGATTCTGGGGGAGCTGTTTTTT
>NA|13|TRBD1|TRBJ2-3|TRBV12-3/TRBV12-4
CASSLGGTGESYF
TGTGCCAGCAGTTTGGGAGGGACAGGGGAGTCGTATTTT
>NA|16|TRBD1|TRBJ2-2|TRBV6-4
CASSDKQGADTGELFF
TGTGCCAGCAGTGATAAACAGGGGGCGGACACCGGGGAGCTGTTTTTT
>once|20|NA|TRBJ2-3|TRBV21-1
CASSKTSREGQGRVTDTQYF
TGTGCCAGCAGCAAAACTTCAAGGGAGGGACAGGGGAGGGTCACAGATACGCAGTATTTT
>few|16|TRBD1|TRBJ1-1|TRBV2
CASSRDRGSMNTEAFF
TGTGCCAGCAGCCGGGACAGGGGTTCAATGAACACTGAAGCTTTCTTT
>NA|14|TRBD1|TRBJ1-4|TRBV27
CASRRTGGFEKLFF
TGTGCCAGCAGGCGGACAGGGGGCTTTGAAAAACTGTTTTTT
>NA|20|TRBD1|TRBJ1-5|TRBV5-1
CASSLYTPPRDRVSNQPQHF
TGCGCCAGCAGCCTATACACCCCCCCCCGGGACAGGGTAAGCAATCAGCCCCAGCATTTT
>NA|15|NA|TRBJ2-2|TRBV7-9
CASSFGRADTGELFF
TGTGCCAGCAGCTTCGGCAGGGCGGACACCGGGGAGCTGTTTTTT
>NA|14|NA|TRBJ2-5|TRBV6-5
CASSNRALGETQYF
TGTGCCAGCAGTAACAGGGCCTTGGGGGAGACCCAGTACTTC
>NA|12|NA|TRBJ1-2|TRBV28
CASSYGGSPPIF
TGTGCCAGCAGTTATGGGGGGAGCCCTCCGATTTTC
>once|13|NA|TRBJ2-2|TRBV18
CASSPMATGELFF
TGTGCCAGCTCACCTATGGCAACCGGGGAGCTGTTTTTT
>NA|15|TRBD2|TRBJ2-3|TRBV7-6
CASSSRSGSADTQYF
TGTGCCAGCAGCTCCCGTAGCGGGAGCGCAGATACGCAGTATTTT
>NA|15|TRBD2|TRBJ2-5|TRBV6-6
CASRRLAGGRETQYF
TGTGCCAGCAGACGACTAGCGGGGGGGAGAGAGACCCAGTACTTC
>NA|15|TRBD1|TRBJ1-4|TRBV5-1
CASSLETGVREKLFF
TGCGCCAGCAGCTTGGAAACAGGGGTGAGGGAAAAACTGTTTTTT
>NA|12|TRBD1|TRBJ2-7|TRBV2
CASSVAGQGNDF
TGTGCCAGCAGTGTGGCGGGACAGGGCAACGACTTC
>NA|13|NA|TRBJ2-2|TRBV6-5
CASSYGGTGELFF
TGTGCCAGCAGTTACGGGGGGACCGGGGAGCTGTTTTTT
>NA|12|NA|TRBJ2-7|TRBV6-6
CASSLLGGEQYF
TGTGCCAGCAGTCTACTCGGGGGCGAGCAGTACTTC
>NA|19|TRBD2|TRBJ2-1|TRBV6-1
CASSEAPYRLASGSQEQFF
TGTGCCAGCAGTGAAGCGCCTTATAGGTTGGCTAGCGGGAGCCAGGAGCAGTTCTTC
>NA|17|TRBD1|TRBJ2-3|TRBV28
CASSPLRDSLRTDTQYF
TGTGCCAGCAGCCCACTCCGGGACAGCCTACGCACAGATACGCAGTATTTT
>NA|15|TRBD2|TRBJ2-1|TRBV9
CASSATSGSYNEQFF
TGTGCCAGCAGCGCAACTAGCGGCTCCTACAATGAGCAGTTCTTC
>NA|14|NA|TRBJ1-1|TRBV5-1
CASSETGSASEAFF
TGCGCCAGCAGTGAAACAGGTTCTGCTTCGGAAGCTTTCTTT
>NA|16|NA|TRBJ2-7|TRBV27
CASSSTSWAESYEQYF
TGTGCCAGCAGTTCAACTAGCTGGGCGGAATCCTACGAGCAGTACTTC
>NA|13|TRBD2|TRBJ2-2|TRBV5-4
CASSSPGGGELFF
TGTGCCAGCAGCTCGCCGGGGGGTGGGGAGCTGTTTTTT
>NA|15|NA|TRBJ2-5|TRBV7-3
CASSPRPGPGETQYF
TGTGCCAGCAGCCCCCGTCCGGGTCCCGGAGAGACCCAGTACTTC
>NA|16|TRBD1|TRBJ1-6|TRBV7-3
CASSLLGQGLNSPLHF
TGTGCCAGCAGCTTATTGGGACAGGGGCTAAATTCACCCCTCCACTTT
>NA|13|NA|TRBJ2-1|TRBV6-4
CASSDSGVRVQFF
TGTGCCAGCAGTGATTCAGGGGTGAGGGTGCAGTTCTTC
>NA|15|TRBD1|TRBJ1-1|TRBV13
CASSSYRGPHTEAFF
TGTGCCAGCAGCTCATACAGGGGGCCCCACACTGAAGCTTTCTTT
>NA|14|NA|TRBJ2-1|TRBV6-6
CASRLATGGFEQFF
TGTGCCAGCAGATTGGCGACGGGTGGTTTTGAGCAGTTCTTC
>NA|15|TRBD1|TRBJ1-1|TRBV7-9
CASSSGQGPGTEAFF
TGTGCCAGCAGCTCTGGACAGGGGCCAGGGACTGAAGCTTTCTTT
>NA|15|NA|TRBJ2-7|TRBV7-8
CASSSRGRAAYEQYF
TGTGCCAGCAGCTCAAGGGGCAGGGCGGCCTACGAGCAGTACTTC
>few|14|NA|TRBJ1-1|TRBV21-1
CASSRDRGNTEAFF
TGTGCCAGCAGCAGGGACAGGGGGAACACTGAAGCTTTCTTT
>NA|17|TRBD2|TRBJ2-3|TRBV18
CASSPYTGGRDKDTQYF
TGTGCCAGCTCACCATATACTGGCGGGAGGGATAAAGATACGCAGTATTTT